These 25 T cell receptor beta chains share one sample of origin, sequenced in a study of PD-L1 blockade in urothelial cancer. Time point of the sample: peripheral blood 6 weeks after treatment start. Generated by immunoSEQ multiplex PCR, the TCRdb table keeps only in-frame clones and is missing some. The sample has fewer than 50,000 clones; about 89% are singletons. Sequenced material: PBMCs, taken around atezolizumab (anti-PD-L1) treatment. The receptors were gathered from an older man with urothelial cancer.

The V and J genes are TRBV7-2 and TRBJ2-3; tentative D call: TRBD2 (6 bases). V lost 5 bases and J lost 2, with 14 bases in between. Germline lookup yields CDR1 SGHTA and CDR2 FQGNSA. The CDR3 covers 15 residues. The CDR3: CASSPRRGDTDTQYF. In nucleotides, the CDR3 is TGTGCCAGCAGCCCCCGGCGGGGAGACACAGATACGCAGTATTTT. Variable domain in full (rest from reference TRBV7-2 and TRBJ2-3): GAGVSQSPSNKVTEKGKDVELRCDPISGHTALYWYRQSLGQGLEFLIYFQGNSAPDKSGLPSDRFSAERTGGSVSTLTIQRTQQEDSAVYLCASSPRRGDTDTQYFGPGTRLTVL.

The chain carries TRBV25-1 and TRBJ2-7; possibly TRBD1 for D (6 bases). CDR1 and CDR2 (germline): MGHDK, SYGVNS. Trimming took 3 bases from V and 3 from J, leaving 6 bases between them. The CDR3 loop spans 12 amino acids. CDR3 protein: CASSDRGYEQYF. For the CDR3, the DNA is TGTGCCAGCAGTGACAGGGGCTACGAGCAGTACTTC.

The chain recombines TRBV5-1 with TRBJ1-1; D unresolved. The CDR3 spans 13 residues. CDR1 is SGHRS, CDR2 YFSETQ, per germline. Trimming shortened V by 2 bases and J by 6 bases, and 11 bases separated the two germline ends. The CDR3: CASSLSGIAEAFF. CDR3 bases: TGCGCCAGCAGCTTATCCGGGATTGCTGAAGCTTTCTTT.

The gene calls are TRBV30 and TRBJ1-2; D perhaps matches TRBD1 (5 bases). The CDR3 covers 14 residues. V shed 2 bases and J shed 4 bases, with 14 bases lying between them. Germline V lookup: CDR1 GTSNPN, CDR2 SVGIG (reference sequence). The CDR3 sequence: CAWSTGRGGYGYTF. The CDR3 DNA reads TGTGCCTGGAGTACCGGGCGCGGGGGCTATGGCTACACCTTC.

Only one count was recorded for this clone. The chain combines TRBV27 with TRBJ2-7, with 11 nucleotides matching TRBD1. Losses at the gene ends were 3 bases for V and 6 bases for J; bases not matched to a gene: 10. Germline loops: CDR1 MNHEY, CDR2 SMNVEV (reference sequence). The CDR3 covers 16 residues. The CDR3 loop is CASSLAALGTGGEQYF. The CDR3 DNA follows: TGTGCCAGCAGTTTGGCAGCGTTAGGGACAGGGGGCGAGCAGTACTTC.

The CDR3 here is CASSLTGVGGELFF. CDR3 nucleotide sequence: TGTGCCAGCAGTTTGACAGGGGTAGGAGGGGAGCTGTTTTTT. The chain joins TRBV6-5 to TRBJ2-2; 8 nucleotides agree with TRBD1. The CDR3 totals 14 residues. Per germline, CDR1 MNHEY and CDR2 SVGAGI. V lost 4 bases and J lost 8; bases outside the gene matches: 6.

The rearrangement links TRBV15 to TRBJ2-2, with TRBD2 identical over 7 bases. The CDR3 runs 16 residues. With 5 bases clipped from V and 5 bases from J, the junction kept 11 bases outside the gene matches. Germline lookup yields CDR1 LNHNV and CDR2 YYDKDF (reference sequence). The CDR3 is CATSGQEGGPTGELFF. CDR3 bases: TGTGCCACCAGCGGGCAAGAGGGAGGGCCAACCGGGGAGCTGTTTTTT.

The chain carries TRBV29-1 and TRBJ2-1, with D possibly being TRBD1 (5 bases). Germline V CDR1 and CDR2: SQVTM, ANQGSEA. V was shortened by 6 bases and J by 6 bases, with 12 bases between the two germline ends. The CDR3 length is 12 residues. In nucleotides, the CDR3 is TGCAGCGTGGGGCTGCTAGTCAATGAGCAGTTCTTC. This codes for CSVGLLVNEQFF.

The chain joins TRBV5-1 to TRBJ1-1, with no clear D. The germline CDR1 and CDR2 sequences are SGHRS and YFSETQ. Trimming cost V 3 bases and J 6 bases, with 12 bases left between them. CDR3 length: 13 amino acids. CDR3 sequence reads: CASSYPGVAEAFF. In DNA form, the CDR3 reads TGCGCCAGCAGCTATCCCGGGGTTGCTGAAGCTTTCTTT.

The rearrangement uses TRBV5-1 and TRBJ1-1, with no clear D. The V end was cut by 4 bases, the J end by 1 base, with 11 bases between. Germline CDR1 SGHRS, CDR2 YFSETQ. This CDR3 is built from 14 residues. CDR3 protein: CASSVGEGNTEAFF. In nucleotides, the CDR3 is TGCGCCAGCAGCGTCGGGGAGGGGAACACTGAAGCTTTCTTT. The whole variable domain, remainder taken from reference TRBV5-1 and TRBJ1-1, is KAGVTQTPRYLIKTRGQQVTLSCSPISGHRSVSWYQQTPGQGLQFLFEYFSETQRNKGNFPGRFSGRQFSNSRSEMNVSTLELGDSALYLCASSVGEGNTEAFFGQGTRLTVV.

This chain links TRBV19 with TRBJ1-5; 10 bases fit TRBD1. The J segment lost 3 bases and the V segment lost 6 bases, leaving 8 bases of the junction unmatched. There are 16 residues in the CDR3. The germline V gene has CDR1 LNHDA and CDR2 SQIVND (reference sequence). The DNA of the CDR3 is TGTGCCAGTAGCCACCTGGGACAGGGGCACAATCAGCCCCAGCATTTT. Translated: CASSHLGQGHNQPQHF.

This chain joins TRBV6-5 and TRBJ2-5; D might be TRBD1 (5 bases). Germline lookup yields CDR1 MNHEY and CDR2 SVGAGI. With 2 bases removed from V and 0 bases from J, the gap between germline ends came to 10 bases. The CDR3 consists of 15 residues. The CDR3 region has the DNA TGTGCCAGCAGTTACAGGGGTTGGGACCAAGAGACCCAGTACTTC. Protein product: CASSYRGWDQETQYF.

J is TRBJ2-3 and V is TRBV6-5; 9 positions agree with TRBD1. CDR3 size: 16 residues. In germline, CDR1 is MNHEY, CDR2 SVGAGI. V lost 0 bases and J lost 2; bases outside the gene matches: 3. The DNA for the CDR3 is TGTGCCAGCAGTTACTCGAGACAGGGGGTCACAGATACGCAGTATTTT. This encodes CASSYSRQGVTDTQYF.

DNA for the CDR3: TGTGCCAGCTCACCCGGACTAGCGGGAGGTATAGAGACCCAGTACTTC. This encodes CASSPGLAGGIETQYF. The rearrangement joins TRBV18 to TRBJ2-5; 14 nucleotides line up with TRBD2. Germline lookup yields CDR1 KGHSH and CDR2 LQKENI. The V segment lost 3 bases and the J segment 4 bases; nucleotides outside the gene matches: 4. This CDR3 contains 16 residues.

The chain is built from TRBV19 and TRBJ2-5, with D possibly TRBD2 on 6 matching bases. V lost 1 base and J lost 9, with 18 bases in between. This CDR3 has 15 amino acids. The V gene's germline CDR1 is LNHDA and CDR2 SQIVND (reference sequence). The chain's CDR3 is CASSIVGSPPGAQYF. The CDR3 DNA follows: TGTGCCAGTAGTATAGTTGGCTCGCCGCCGGGGGCCCAGTACTTC. Combining the CDR3 with reference TRBV19 and TRBJ2-5 gives the whole variable domain DGGITQSPKYLFRKEGQNVTLSCEQNLNHDAMYWYRQDPGQGLRLIYYSQIVNDFQKGDIAEGYSVSREKKESFPLTVTSAQKNPTAFYLCASSIVGSPPGAQYFGPGTRLLVL.

The chain has TRBV5-8 and TRBJ1-4; 7 nucleotides agree with TRBD1. V dropped 10 bases and J dropped 7; count of bases not matched to a gene: 16. The CDR3 consists of 15 residues. Germline V CDR1 and CDR2: SGHTS, YDEGEE. The DNA of the CDR3 is TGTGCCGAGGGAACACCGGGACAGAGTCCTGAAAAACTGTTTTTT. Its protein product is CAEGTPGQSPEKLFF.

The chain joins TRBV28 to TRBJ2-3; 13 bases fit TRBD2. The germline V gene has CDR1 MDHEN and CDR2 SYDVKM. With 4 bases clipped from V and 1 base from J, the junction kept 5 bases outside the gene matches. This CDR3 has 17 amino acids. In DNA, the CDR3 is TGTGCCAGCAGTTCGCCCGGGACTAGCGGGGGCACAGATACGCAGTATTTT. It codes for CASSSPGTSGGTDTQYF.

This chain links TRBV10-3 with TRBJ2-7; TRBD1 aligns across 9 bases. Looked up from germline, CDR1 is ENHRY and CDR2 is SYGVKD. This CDR3 region has 14 residues. Trimming took 3 bases from V and 6 from J; bases not matched to a gene: 6. This chain's CDR3 is CAISEGTGPPEQYF. CDR3 nucleotide sequence: TGTGCCATCAGTGAAGGGACAGGGCCACCCGAGCAGTACTTC.

The chain is built from TRBV7-3 and TRBJ2-1; TRBD2 agrees at 11 bases. CDR1 is SGHTA, CDR2 FQGTGA, per germline. J was trimmed by 2 bases and V by 5 bases; bases with no gene match: 11. The CDR3 contains 18 residues. CDR3 loop: CASSPLGLAAQTYNEQFF. The CDR3 DNA sequence: TGTGCCAGCAGCCCCTTGGGACTAGCGGCCCAAACCTACAATGAGCAGTTCTTC.

The J gene is TRBJ2-7, the V gene TRBV5-1; 9 bases match TRBD2. The J segment lost 5 bases and the V segment lost 1 base, leaving 4 bases of the junction unmatched. This CDR3 is built from 14 residues. The germline CDR1 and CDR2 sequences are SGHRS and YFSETQ. CDR3 nucleotide sequence: TGCGCCAGCAGCTTGTGGGGACTAGCCGACGAGCAGTACTTC. Its protein is CASSLWGLADEQYF. Full variable domain (rest looked up from reference TRBV5-1 and TRBJ2-7): KAGVTQTPRYLIKTRGQQVTLSCSPISGHRSVSWYQQTPGQGLQFLFEYFSETQRNKGNFPGRFSGRQFSNSRSEMNVSTLELGDSALYLCASSLWGLADEQYFGPGTRLTVT.

This chain connects TRBV14 to TRBJ1-2, with TRBD1 identical over 7 bases. With V trimmed by 4 bases and J by 3 bases, 2 bases remained unmatched. The germline CDR1 and CDR2 sequences are SGHDN and FVKESK. The CDR3 extends over 13 amino acids. CDR3 amino acids: CASSLDRDYGYTF. For the CDR3, the DNA is TGTGCCAGCAGCCTAGACAGGGACTATGGCTACACCTTC.

This clone came up once. The chain couples TRBV6-5 to TRBJ2-7; 8 nucleotides match TRBD1. Germline trimming cut 2 bases from V and 2 bases from J; bases unmatched to any gene: 2. This CDR3 is 14 amino acids long. Germline CDR1 reads MNHEY; CDR2 reads SVGAGI. CDR3 sequence (DNA): TGTGCCAGCAGTTACGGGACAGGTACCTACGAGCAGTACTTC. Its translation: CASSYGTGTYEQYF.

The V gene is TRBV28, the J gene TRBJ2-3, with 10 bases that match TRBD2. Germline V gene sequence: CDR1 MDHEN, CDR2 SYDVKM. V was pared by 5 bases and J by 2 bases, with 7 bases of the junction left unmatched. CDR3 length: 16 residues. CDR3 protein: CASSKAGGGDTDTQYF. CDR3 DNA: TGTGCCAGCAGTAAAGCGGGAGGGGGTGACACAGATACGCAGTATTTT.

The V call is TRBV2, the J call TRBJ2-1; 7 bases fit TRBD2. This CDR3 spans 14 amino acids. Per germline, CDR1 SNHLY and CDR2 FYNNEI. J lost 8 bases, V lost 1 base, and 5 bases had no gene match. The CDR3 region is CASSEGSSGDEQFF. The CDR3, as DNA: TGTGCCAGCAGTGAAGGGTCTAGCGGCGATGAGCAGTTCTTC.

Comment on this clone: One junction end disagrees with the germline gene, perhaps due to a read error. V and J are TRBV9 and TRBJ2-3; D is possibly TRBD1 (7 bases). The CDR3 is 16 residues long. Looked up from germline, CDR1 is SGDLS and CDR2 is YYNGEE. The CDR3 is CASSAHGGGGTDTQYF. In nucleotides, the CDR3 is TGTGCCAGCAGCGCCCATGGAGGAGGGGGCACTGATACGCAGTATTTT.